What follows is one T cell receptor beta chain and its context. Its antigen remains unidentified. The sample comes from a study of cytomegalovirus exposure and HLA in healthy donors. Use of 60 Vbeta and 13 Jbeta primers characterized the PCR. TCRdb's copy holds only in-frame clones and misses some; the assay was immunoSEQ multiplex PCR. This sample lists under 200,000 clones; its ten largest clones have approximately 6.5%. Germline-derived CDR1 and CDR2 are SGHVS and FNYEAQ. Trimming removed 6 bases from V and 4 bases from J; junction bases left unmatched: 7. This CDR3 is built from 16 residues. Overall study findings and caveats: Information on immune exposure was restricted to one variable (CMV serostatus).

The chain combines TRBV7-6 with TRBJ2-2; TRBD1 agrees at 11 bases. The sequence came from a man aged 30 to 45 in good health and CMV-seronegative. The sequenced sample consisted of PBMCs. CDR3 residues: CASRRTGGTSTGELFF. For the CDR3, the DNA is TGTGCCAGCAGGAGGACAGGGGGCACGAGCACCGGGGAGCTGTTTTTT. Full variable domain (missing parts from reference TRBV7-6 and TRBJ2-2): GAGVSQSPRYKVTKRGQDVALRCDPISGHVSLYWYRQALGQGPEFLTYFNYEAQQDKSGLPNDRFSAERPEGSISTLTIQRTEQRDSAMYRCASRRTGGTSTGELFFGEGSRLTVL.